The present entry profiles one TCR beta chain with its context. Antigen: not known. The sample belongs to a study of glioma-infiltrating T cells. With 6 bases removed from V and 5 bases from J, the gap between germline ends came to 12 bases. Per germline, CDR1 MNHNS and CDR2 SASEGT. There are 13 residues in the CDR3. The iRepertoire nested amplicon-rescue multiplex PCR amplified TCR alpha and beta CDR3s from RNA. Input was 100-400 ng of tissue mRNA or PBMC total RNA. MiXCR was run by TCRdb on the multiplex PCR reads, yielding one entry per CDR3 protein. The repertoire consists of under 150,000 distinct CDR3 sequences, with around 25% occurring once and the leading ten covering under 35%. Broader study findings: Above-expected tissue-blood divergence occurred in all gliomas, most in low-grade ones. Only very few CDR3 sequences appeared in both tissue and blood.

This sequence joins TRBV6-1 and TRBJ2-3; unclear D gene. Sequenced: glioma tissue, nonneoplastic brain tissue, or PBMCs (not recorded which). This sequence originates from a human donor with low-grade glioma or glioblastoma, undergoing nonglioma brain surgery, or in good health (not recorded which). The CDR3 DNA reads as TGTGCCAGCAGGCCGAGTGTCCTAGATACGCAGTATTTT. This sequence encodes CASRPSVLDTQYF.